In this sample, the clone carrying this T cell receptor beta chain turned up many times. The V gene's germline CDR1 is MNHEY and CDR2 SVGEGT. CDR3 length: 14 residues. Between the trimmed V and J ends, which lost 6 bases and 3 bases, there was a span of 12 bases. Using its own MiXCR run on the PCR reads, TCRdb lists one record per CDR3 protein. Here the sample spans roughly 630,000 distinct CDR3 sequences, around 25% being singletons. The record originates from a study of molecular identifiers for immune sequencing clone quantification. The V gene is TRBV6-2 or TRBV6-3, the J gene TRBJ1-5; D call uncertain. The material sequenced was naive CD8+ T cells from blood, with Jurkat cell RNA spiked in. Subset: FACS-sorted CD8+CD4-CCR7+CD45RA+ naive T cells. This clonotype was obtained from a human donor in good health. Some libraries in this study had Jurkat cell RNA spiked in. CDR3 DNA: TGTGCCAGCAGATTGACGGGAAACAATCAGCCCCAGCATTTT. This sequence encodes CASRLTGNNQPQHF.